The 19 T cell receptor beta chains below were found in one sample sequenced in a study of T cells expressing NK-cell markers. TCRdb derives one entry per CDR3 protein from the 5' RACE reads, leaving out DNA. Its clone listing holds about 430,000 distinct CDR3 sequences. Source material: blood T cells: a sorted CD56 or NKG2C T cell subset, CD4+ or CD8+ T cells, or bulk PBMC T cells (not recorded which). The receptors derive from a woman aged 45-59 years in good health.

The CDR3 is CATSDNQGPVTEAFF. This rearrangement joins TRBV24-1 to TRBJ1-1. Germline V gives CDR1 KGHDR, CDR2 SFDVKD. The CDR3 covers 15 residues.

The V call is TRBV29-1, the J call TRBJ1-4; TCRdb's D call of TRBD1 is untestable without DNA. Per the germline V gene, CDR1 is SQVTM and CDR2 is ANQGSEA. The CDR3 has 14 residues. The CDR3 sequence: CSVTYRDPNEKLFF.

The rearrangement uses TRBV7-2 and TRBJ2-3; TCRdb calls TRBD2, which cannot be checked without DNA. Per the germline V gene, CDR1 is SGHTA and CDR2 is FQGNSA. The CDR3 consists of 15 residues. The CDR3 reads CASSAPAGVTDTQYF.

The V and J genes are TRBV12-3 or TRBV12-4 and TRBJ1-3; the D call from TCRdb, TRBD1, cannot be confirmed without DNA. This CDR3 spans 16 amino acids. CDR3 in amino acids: CASSLAPAGVGNTIYF.

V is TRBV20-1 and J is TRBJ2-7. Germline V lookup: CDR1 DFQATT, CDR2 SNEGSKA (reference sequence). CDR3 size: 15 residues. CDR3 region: CSARVSRPWNYEQYF.

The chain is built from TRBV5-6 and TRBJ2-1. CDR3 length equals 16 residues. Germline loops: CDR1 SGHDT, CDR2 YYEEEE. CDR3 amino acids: CASSLAAGASHNEQFF. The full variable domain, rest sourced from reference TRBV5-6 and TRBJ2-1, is DAGVTQSPTHLIKTRGQQVTLRCSPKSGHDTVSWYQQALGQGPQFIFQYYEEEERQRGNFPDRFSGHQFPNYSSELNVNALLLGDSALYLCASSLAAGASHNEQFFGPGTRLTVL.

This CDR3 is CASSQQGGLQETQYF. The chain carries TRBV3-1 and TRBJ2-5; no DNA is available, so the TRBD2 call from TCRdb remains unchecked. The CDR3 length is 15 residues. The germline V gene encodes CDR1 LGHDT and CDR2 YNNKEL (reference sequence).

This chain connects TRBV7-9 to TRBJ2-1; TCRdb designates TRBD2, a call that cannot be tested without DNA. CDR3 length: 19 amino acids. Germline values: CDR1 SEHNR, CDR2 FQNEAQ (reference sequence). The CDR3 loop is CASSSQMRVVAGGPGEQFF.

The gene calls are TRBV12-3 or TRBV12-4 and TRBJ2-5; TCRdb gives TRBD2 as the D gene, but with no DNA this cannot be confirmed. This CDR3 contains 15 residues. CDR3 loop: CASRKRDSRLETQYF.

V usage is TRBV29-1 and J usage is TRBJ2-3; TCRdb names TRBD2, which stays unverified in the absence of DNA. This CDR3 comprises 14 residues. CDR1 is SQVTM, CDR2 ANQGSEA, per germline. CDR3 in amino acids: CSEGLAGAGDTQYF.

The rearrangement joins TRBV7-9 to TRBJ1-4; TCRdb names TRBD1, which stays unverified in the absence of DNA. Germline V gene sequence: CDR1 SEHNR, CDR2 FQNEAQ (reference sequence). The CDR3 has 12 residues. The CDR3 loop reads CASTDRGEKLFF.

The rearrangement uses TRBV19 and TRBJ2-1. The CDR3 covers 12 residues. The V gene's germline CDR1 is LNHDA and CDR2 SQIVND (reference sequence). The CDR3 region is CASSIRSNEQFF.

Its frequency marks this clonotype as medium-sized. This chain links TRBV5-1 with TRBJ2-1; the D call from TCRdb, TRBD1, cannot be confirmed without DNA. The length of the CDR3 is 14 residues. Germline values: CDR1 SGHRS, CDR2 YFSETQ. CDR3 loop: CASSLGGRYNEQFF.

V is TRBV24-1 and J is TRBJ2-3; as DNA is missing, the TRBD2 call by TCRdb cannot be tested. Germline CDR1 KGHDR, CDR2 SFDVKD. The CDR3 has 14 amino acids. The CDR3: CATQREGPADTQYF.

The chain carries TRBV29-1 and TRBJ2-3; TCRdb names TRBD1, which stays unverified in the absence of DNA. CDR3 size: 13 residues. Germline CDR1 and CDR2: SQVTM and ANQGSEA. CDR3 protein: CAKAGTGGDTQYF.

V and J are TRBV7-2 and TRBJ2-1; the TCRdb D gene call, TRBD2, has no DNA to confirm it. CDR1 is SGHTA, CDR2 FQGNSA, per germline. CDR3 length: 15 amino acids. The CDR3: CASSQRGRRHNEQFF.

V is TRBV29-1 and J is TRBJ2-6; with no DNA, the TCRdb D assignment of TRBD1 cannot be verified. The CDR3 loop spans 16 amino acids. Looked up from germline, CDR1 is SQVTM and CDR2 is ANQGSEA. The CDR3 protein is CSTSGTAFSGANVLTF.

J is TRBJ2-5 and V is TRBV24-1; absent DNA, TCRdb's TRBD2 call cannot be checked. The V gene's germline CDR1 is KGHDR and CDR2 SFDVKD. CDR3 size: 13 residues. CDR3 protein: CATRSSGQETQYF.

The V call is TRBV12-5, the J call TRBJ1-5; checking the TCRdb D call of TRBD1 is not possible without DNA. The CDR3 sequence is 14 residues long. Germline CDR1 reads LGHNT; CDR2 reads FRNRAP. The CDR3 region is CASGVGGENQPQHF.